This T cell receptor (beta chain) was observed in a study of CD8 T cells in ankylosing spondylitis. Study-level results: Clones linked to disease were reported to show significant enrichment in matched ankylosing spondylitis synovial fluid.

This clonotype has ten or more counts. Its specificity is not known. TCRdb re-derived calls from the 5' RACE reads in MiXCR, one entry per CDR3 protein. The table lists around 250,000 distinct CDR3 sequences, around 11% of them singletons. The germline CDR1 and CDR2 sequences are MDHEN and SYDVKM. This CDR3 is 13 amino acids long. The junction had 6 bases not matched to a gene; V was cut back by 10 bases and J by 3 bases. The sequenced material came from blood, either unsorted or a sorted T cell fraction (not recorded which). This TCR came from a male donor with ankylosing spondylitis or in good health (not recorded which). V gene TRBV28 combines with J gene TRBJ2-7, with 10 nucleotides matching TRBD2. CDR3 region: CATRTSGYYEQYF. CDR3 DNA sequence: TGTGCCACCAGGACTAGCGGATACTACGAGCAGTACTTC.